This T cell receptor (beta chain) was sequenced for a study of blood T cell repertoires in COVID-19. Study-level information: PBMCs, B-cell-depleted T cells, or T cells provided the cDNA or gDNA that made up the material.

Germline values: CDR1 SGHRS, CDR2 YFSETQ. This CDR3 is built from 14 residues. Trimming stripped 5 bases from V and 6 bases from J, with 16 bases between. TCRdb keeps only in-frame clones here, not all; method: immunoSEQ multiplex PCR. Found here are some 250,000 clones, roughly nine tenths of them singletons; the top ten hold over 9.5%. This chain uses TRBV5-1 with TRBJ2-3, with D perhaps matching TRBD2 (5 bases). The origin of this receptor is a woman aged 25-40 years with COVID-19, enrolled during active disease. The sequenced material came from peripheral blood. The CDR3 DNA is TGCGCCAGCAGTGGTCTAGCATCTTGGGATACGCAGTATTTT. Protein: CASSGLASWDTQYF.